Below are 22 T cell receptor beta chains sequenced from a single sample in a study of vaccination and CD4 T cells after COVID-19 (dated by TCRdb to between 2021 and 2022). The receptor library was made with PCR. Sequencing was performed on an Illumina iSeq 100. At the Johns Hopkins FTIC core, DNA from the cultured CD4+ T cells underwent TCR sequencing with the Oncomine TCR Beta short-read assay. TCRdb reworked the public reads: Q25 trimming with fastp, MiXCR clone assembly, productive beta chains retained. CDR3 protein sequences are deduplicated, and each keeps its most common genes and DNA. Counted in this sample were 16,000 or so distinct CDR3 sequences; roughly 50% of them appeared once. About 9.3% of the sample is taken by the ten largest. These receptors lack a known antigen. The treatment or condition label, as the study defines it: roughly nine-day PBMC culture with coronavirus spike peptide pools or control peptides (ViraFEST assay).

The specimen was CD4+ T cells from blood, cultured in vitro. Source of these receptors: a human donor who had recovered from COVID-19.

This clonotype showed up just a few times. The rearrangement uses TRBV24-1 and TRBJ1-2; a weak D match, TRBD1 (6 bases). CDR3 length: 14 residues. Deletions cut 6 bases from V and 10 bases from J, with 20 bases between. Germline CDR1 reads KGHDR; CDR2 reads SFDVKD. CDR3 sequence (DNA): TGTGCCACCAGTTCTCCGGACAGCACAGCTGACTACACCTTC. This gives the protein CATSSPDSTADYTF.

The chain combines TRBV20-1 with TRBJ2-1, with 10 bases fitting TRBD2. Germline CDR1 is DFQATT and CDR2 is SNEGSKA (reference sequence). V trimming: 1 base; J trimming: 3 bases; junction bases outside the gene matches: 6. The CDR3 spans 16 residues. The CDR3 is CSARASGGAGYNEQFF. CDR3 DNA: TGCAGTGCTAGAGCAAGCGGGGGGGCCGGCTACAATGAGCAGTTCTTC.

The rearrangement links TRBV7-6 to TRBJ1-3; D is unresolved. Germline assignment: CDR1 SGHVS and CDR2 FNYEAQ. V was shortened by 3 bases and J by 3 bases, with 12 bases between the two germline ends. This CDR3 is built from 15 residues. CDR3 amino acids: CASSLSSGIGNTIYF. DNA for the CDR3: TGTGCCAGCAGCTTGTCGTCGGGGATTGGAAACACCATATATTTT.

V gene TRBV7-2 combines with J gene TRBJ2-1; 9 bases fit TRBD1. CDR1 and CDR2 (germline): SGHTA, FQGNSA. CDR3 size: 15 residues. Germline trimming cut 5 bases from V and 3 bases from J; bases unmatched to any gene: 5. CDR3 loop: CASSPDRGFYNEQFF. For the CDR3, the DNA is TGTGCCAGCAGCCCAGACAGGGGGTTCTACAATGAGCAGTTCTTC.

The genes are TRBV12-3 or TRBV12-4 and TRBJ1-5; D not certain. The CDR3 sequence is 15 residues long. V lost 3 bases and J lost 2, with 11 bases in between. In DNA form, the CDR3 reads TGTGCCAGCAGTTTGGGGTGGTCGGGCAATCAGCCCCAGCATTTT. This sequence encodes CASSLGWSGNQPQHF.

V usage is TRBV10-3 and J usage is TRBJ1-4; 7 nucleotides align to TRBD1. This CDR3 has 14 amino acids. The germline V gene has CDR1 ENHRY and CDR2 SYGVKD. After removal of 6 bases from V and 7 bases from J, the junction contained 8 bases not matched to a gene. The CDR3 sequence: CAISPDRVSEKLFF. In nucleotides, the CDR3 is TGTGCCATCAGCCCTGACAGGGTCAGTGAAAAACTGTTTTTT.

This clonotype was counted only a few times. The chain couples TRBV27 to TRBJ1-6; tentative D call: TRBD1 (5 bases). In germline, CDR1 is MNHEY, CDR2 SMNVEV (reference sequence). The CDR3 has 14 residues. V dropped 3 bases and J dropped 4 bases, with 7 bases sitting between them. This CDR3 reads CASSFGQYNSPLHF. DNA for the CDR3: TGTGCCAGCAGTTTCGGACAATATAATTCACCCCTCCACTTT.

The V call is TRBV15, the J call TRBJ2-3; 11 nucleotides agree with TRBD2. CDR3 length: 17 residues. CDR1 is LNHNV, CDR2 YYDKDF, per germline (reference sequence). J was trimmed by 2 bases and V by 3 bases; bases with no gene match: 7. As DNA, the CDR3 is TGTGCCACCAGCAGGGGTCTAGCGGGGGGATACACAGATACGCAGTATTTT. Translated: CATSRGLAGGYTDTQYF.

The chain combines TRBV27 with TRBJ2-4; perhaps TRBD1 as D (6 bases). The ends were cut back, 7 bases at V and 1 base at J, with 20 bases in the middle. The V gene's germline CDR1 is MNHEY and CDR2 SMNVEV (reference sequence). The CDR3 totals 17 residues. CDR3 loop: CASTPRRGQGAKNIQYF. CDR3 coding DNA: TGTGCCAGCACTCCCCGGCGAGGGCAGGGGGCCAAAAACATTCAGTACTTC.

The chain is built from TRBV6-1 and TRBJ1-5, with D perhaps matching TRBD1 (6 bases). V was cut by 3 bases and J by 2 bases, with 14 bases left in between. Germline V gene sequence: CDR1 MNHNS, CDR2 SASEGT. The CDR3 has 16 amino acids. The CDR3 DNA reads TGTGCCAGCAGTGACCGGCAGGGGCTCGGCAATCAGCCCCAGCATTTT. This codes for CASSDRQGLGNQPQHF.

This clonotype was detected a few times. The V call is TRBV7-9, the J call TRBJ1-6; 7 nucleotides align to TRBD1. CDR3 size: 16 residues. V gave up 0 bases and J gave up 6 bases; unmatched junction bases: 5. Germline V gives CDR1 SEHNR, CDR2 FQNEAQ (reference sequence). DNA of the CDR3: TGTGCCAGCAGCTTAGCGCGAGGGGGCACTAATTCACCCCTCCACTTT. Encoded protein: CASSLARGGTNSPLHF. Complete variable domain (other parts from reference TRBV7-9 and TRBJ1-6): DTGVSQNPRHKITKRGQNVTFRCDPISEHNRLYWYRQTLGQGPEFLTYFQNEAQLEKSRLLSDRFSAERPKGSFSTLEIQRTEQGDSAMYLCASSLARGGTNSPLHFGNGTRLTVT.

The CDR3 region has the DNA TGCAGTGCTAGAATAGCGGGGCTAGATTACAATGAGCAGTTCTTC. It is translated as CSARIAGLDYNEQFF. The chain employs TRBV20-1 and TRBJ2-1, with TRBD2 matching over 8 bases. Germline CDR1 and CDR2: DFQATT and SNEGSKA (reference sequence). The length of the CDR3 is 15 residues. The J segment lost 4 bases and the V segment lost 2 bases, leaving 7 bases of the junction unmatched.

The gene calls are TRBV21-1 and TRBJ2-5. TRBV21-1 is tagged as a pseudogene. The CDR3 consists of 13 residues. Here the CDR3 DNA reads TGTGCCAGCAGCTTGGGGTCAGAAGAGACCCAGTACTTC. Translation gives CASSLGSEETQYF.

The table lists this clonotype with a few counts. The chain is built from TRBV21-1 and TRBJ2-7; the table's D call TRBD2 went unverified against the DNA. TRBV21-1 is a documented pseudogene. This CDR3 has 16 amino acids. As DNA, the CDR3 is TGTGCCAGCAGCCCGCGACTAGCGGGGTATTCCTACGAGCAGTACTTC. Residues: CASSPRLAGYSYEQYF.

This clonotype has just a few counts. The chain recombines TRBV11-3 with TRBJ2-5, with D perhaps TRBD1 or TRBD2 (5 bases each). The CDR3 sequence is 14 residues long. Germline V CDR1 and CDR2: SGHNT, YENEEA. The V end was cut by 5 bases, the J end by 2 bases, with 12 bases between. The CDR3 loop is CASSDRDQQETQYF. The CDR3 nucleotides read TGTGCCAGCAGCGACCGGGACCAACAAGAGACCCAGTACTTC.

The chain recombines TRBV19 with TRBJ1-2; D remains ambiguous. Germline-derived CDR1 and CDR2 are LNHDA and SQIVND (reference sequence). V lost 0 bases to trimming and J lost 5 bases, with 7 bases between them. The CDR3 is made up of 13 amino acids. In DNA form, the CDR3 reads TGTGCCAGTAGTATAGAACGGGGTTATGGCTACACCTTC. This encodes CASSIERGYGYTF.

The chain combines TRBV6-5 with TRBJ2-4, with D uncertain. Germline-derived CDR1 and CDR2 are MNHEY and SVGAGI. The CDR3 sequence is 15 residues long. V gave up 0 bases and J gave up 0 bases, with 6 bases separating them. CDR3: CASSYSGIAKNIQYF. The CDR3 DNA reads as TGTGCCAGCAGTTACTCGGGTATAGCCAAAAACATTCAGTACTTC.

There are a few counts of this clonotype. The chain couples TRBV6-2 or TRBV6-3 to TRBJ1-5; 10 bases map to TRBD1. The CDR3 runs 21 residues. Germline CDR1 MNHEY, CDR2 SVGEGT. V was pared by 1 base and J by 2 bases, with 17 bases of the junction left unmatched. Here the CDR3 reads CASSYFNRDRGREVGNQPQHF. CDR3 in DNA: TGTGCCAGCAGTTACTTCAACCGGGACAGGGGCCGTGAGGTCGGCAATCAGCCCCAGCATTTT.

The gene calls are TRBV7-9 and TRBJ2-7; possible D gene TRBD2, 6 bases. The CDR3 length is 15 residues. The V gene's germline CDR1 is SEHNR and CDR2 FQNEAQ (reference sequence). V was shortened by 3 bases and J by 3 bases, with 15 bases between the two germline ends. The CDR3 bases are TGTGCCAGCAGCTTCGGGCTAGCGAGGGACTACGAGCAGTACTTC. Amino acid sequence: CASSFGLARDYEQYF.

This clonotype was counted only a few times. The rearrangement uses TRBV2 and TRBJ2-1; D call uncertain. The germline V gene has CDR1 SNHLY and CDR2 FYNNEI. The V and J ends lost 4 bases and 7 bases respectively, with 5 bases between them. The CDR3 covers 11 residues. The CDR3, as DNA: TGTGCCAGCAGTGTTATAAATGAGCAGTTCTTC. Protein product: CASSVINEQFF.

This clonotype has just a few counts. The chain carries TRBV6-1 and TRBJ1-2; 12 nucleotides agree with TRBD1. The CDR3 spans 16 residues. Trimming took 6 bases from V and 2 from J; bases not matched to a gene: 7. The germline CDR1 and CDR2 sequences are MNHNS and SASEGT. This CDR3 reads CASSKGQGALNYGYTF. In DNA form, the CDR3 reads TGTGCCAGCAGCAAGGGACAGGGGGCACTAAACTATGGCTACACCTTC.

This clonotype was observed a few times. The J gene is TRBJ1-5, the V gene TRBV7-2, with TRBD1 as a possible D gene (6 bases). The CDR3 sequence is 14 residues long. CDR1 is SGHTA and CDR2 is FQGNSA in the germline V gene. Trimming shortened V by 5 bases and J by 7 bases, and 15 bases separated the two germline ends. CDR3 DNA sequence: TGTGCCAGCAGCCCCCCCGGGACAAAGCAGCCCCAGCATTTT. Its translation is CASSPPGTKQPQHF.